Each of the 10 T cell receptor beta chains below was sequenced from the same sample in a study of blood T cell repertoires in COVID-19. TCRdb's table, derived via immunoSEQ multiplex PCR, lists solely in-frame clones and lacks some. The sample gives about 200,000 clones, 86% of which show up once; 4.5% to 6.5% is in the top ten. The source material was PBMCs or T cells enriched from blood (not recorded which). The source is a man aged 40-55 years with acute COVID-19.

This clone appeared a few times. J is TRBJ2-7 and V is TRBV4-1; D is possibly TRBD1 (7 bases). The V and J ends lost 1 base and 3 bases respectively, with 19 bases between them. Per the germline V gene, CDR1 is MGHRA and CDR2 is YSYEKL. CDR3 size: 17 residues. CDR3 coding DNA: TGCGCCAGCAGCCAAGGTGGAGGGGAACAGGGGTACTACGAGCAGTACTTC. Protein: CASSQGGGEQGYYEQYF.

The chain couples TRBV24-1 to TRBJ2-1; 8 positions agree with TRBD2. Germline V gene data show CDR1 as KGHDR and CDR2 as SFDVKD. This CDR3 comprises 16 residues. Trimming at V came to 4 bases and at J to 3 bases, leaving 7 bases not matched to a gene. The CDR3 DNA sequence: TGTGCCACCAGTGAGGAAGCGGGAGTAGGCTACAATGAGCAGTTCTTC. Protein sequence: CATSEEAGVGYNEQFF.

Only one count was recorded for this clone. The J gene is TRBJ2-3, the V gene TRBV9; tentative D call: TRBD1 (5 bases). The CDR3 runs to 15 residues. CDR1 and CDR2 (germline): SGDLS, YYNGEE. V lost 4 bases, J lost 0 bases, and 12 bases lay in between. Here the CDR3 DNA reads TGTGCCAGCAGCCTTTGGCCAGGGAGCACAGATACGCAGTATTTT. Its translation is CASSLWPGSTDTQYF. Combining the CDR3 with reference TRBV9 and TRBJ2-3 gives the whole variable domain DSGVTQTPKHLITATGQRVTLRCSPRSGDLSVYWYQQSLDQGLQFLIQYYNGEERAKGNILERFSAQQFPDLHSELNLSSLELGDSALYFCASSLWPGSTDTQYFGPGTRLTVL.

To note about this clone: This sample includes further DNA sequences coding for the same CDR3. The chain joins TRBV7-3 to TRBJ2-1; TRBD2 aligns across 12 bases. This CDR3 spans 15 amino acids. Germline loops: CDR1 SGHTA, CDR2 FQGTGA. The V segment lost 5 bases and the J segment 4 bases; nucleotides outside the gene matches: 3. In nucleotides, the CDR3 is TGTGCCAGCAGCAAAGGACTAGCGGGATACAATGAGCAGTTCTTC. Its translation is CASSKGLAGYNEQFF. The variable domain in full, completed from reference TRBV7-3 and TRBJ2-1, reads GAGVSQTPSNKVTEKGKYVELRCDPISGHTALYWYRQSLGQGPEFLIYFQGTGAADDSGLPNDRFFAVRPEGSVSTLKIQRTERGDSAVYLCASSKGLAGYNEQFFGPGTRLTVL.

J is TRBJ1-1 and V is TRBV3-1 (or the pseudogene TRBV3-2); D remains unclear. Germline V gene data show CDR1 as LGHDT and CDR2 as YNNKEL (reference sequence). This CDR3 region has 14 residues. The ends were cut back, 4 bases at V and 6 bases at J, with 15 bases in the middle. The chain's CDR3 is CASSLLSPYAEAFF. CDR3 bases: TGTGCCAGCAGCCTACTGAGCCCGTACGCTGAAGCTTTCTTT.

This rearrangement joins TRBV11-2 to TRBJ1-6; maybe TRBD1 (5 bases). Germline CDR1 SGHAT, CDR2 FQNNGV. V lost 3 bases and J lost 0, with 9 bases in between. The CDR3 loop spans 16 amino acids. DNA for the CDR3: TGTGCCAGCAGCTTTTACAGGAGCTCCTATAATTCACCCCTCCACTTT. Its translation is CASSFYRSSYNSPLHF. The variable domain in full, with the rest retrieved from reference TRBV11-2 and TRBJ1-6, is EAGVAQSPRYKIIEKRQSVAFWCNPISGHATLYWYQQILGQGPKLLIQFQNNGVVDDSQLPKDRFSAERLKGVDSTLKIQPAKLEDSAVYLCASSFYRSSYNSPLHFGNGTRLTVT.

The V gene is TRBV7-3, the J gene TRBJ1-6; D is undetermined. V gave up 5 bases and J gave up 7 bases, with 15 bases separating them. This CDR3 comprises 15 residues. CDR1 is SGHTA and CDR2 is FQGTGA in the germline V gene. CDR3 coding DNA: TGTGCCAGCAGCAGGGAGCCCGACGCCAATTCACCCCTCCACTTT. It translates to CASSREPDANSPLHF.

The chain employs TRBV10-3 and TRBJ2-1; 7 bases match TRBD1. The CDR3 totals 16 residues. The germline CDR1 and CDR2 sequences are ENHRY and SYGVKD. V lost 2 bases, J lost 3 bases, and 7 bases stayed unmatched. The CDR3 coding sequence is TGTGCCATCAGTGAGCCCAGGGGGAGCGGCTACAATGAGCAGTTCTTC. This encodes CAISEPRGSGYNEQFF.

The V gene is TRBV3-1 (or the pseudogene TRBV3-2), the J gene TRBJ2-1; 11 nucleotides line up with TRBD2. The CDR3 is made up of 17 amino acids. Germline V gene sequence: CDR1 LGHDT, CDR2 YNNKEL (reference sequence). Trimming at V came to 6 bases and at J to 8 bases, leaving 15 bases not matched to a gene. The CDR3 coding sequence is TGTGCCAGCAGACCCCGGTTGGGAGCGACTAGCGGGGATGAGCAGTTCTTC. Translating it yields CASRPRLGATSGDEQFF.

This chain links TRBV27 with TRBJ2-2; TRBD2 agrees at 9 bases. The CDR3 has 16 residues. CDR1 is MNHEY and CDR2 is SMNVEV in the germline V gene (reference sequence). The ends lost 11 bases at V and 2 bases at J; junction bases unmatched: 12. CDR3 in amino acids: CAPTGLAGPNTGELFF. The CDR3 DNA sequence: TGTGCCCCCACCGGCCTAGCGGGACCAAACACCGGGGAGCTGTTTTTT.